Following are 20 T cell receptor beta chains from one sample sequenced in a study of T-cell reconstitution after alpha-beta-depleted transplantation in children. As it was prepared, the TCRbeta library received unique molecular identifiers. Via MiXCR, TCRdb re-called the PCR reads, giving one row per CDR3 protein. This sample carries roughly 490,000 distinct CDR3 sequences, 9.5% to 12% of them seen once, and the ten largest clones take less than 15%. Sequencing was performed on PBMCs, mostly from graft donor cells, taken 180 days after TCRalphabeta/CD19-depleted stem cell transplant. These receptor sequences come from a female patient younger than 10 who had a stem cell transplant for aplastic anemia, so the T cells may come from the graft donor.

CDR3 DNA: TGTGCCTGGAAATCGGACAGGGCTTATGGCTACACCTTC. Protein sequence: CAWKSDRAYGYTF. This chain joins TRBV30 and TRBJ1-2; 8 bases agree with TRBD1. CDR1 and CDR2 from the germline V gene are GTSNPN and SVGIG (reference sequence). The V gene end was trimmed by 4 bases and the J gene end by 5 bases; junction bases not matched to a gene: 6. The length of the CDR3 is 13 residues. The whole variable domain, filled in from reference TRBV30 and TRBJ1-2, reads SQTIHQWPATLVQPVGSPLSLECTVEGTSNPNLYWYRQAAGRGLQLLFYSVGIGQISSEVPQNLSASRPQDRQFILSSKKLLLSDSGFYLCAWKSDRAYGYTFGSGTRLTVV.

This clonotype came up a few times. This chain joins TRBV11-2 and TRBJ1-2; D is unclear. The CDR3 is 12 amino acids. The germline CDR1 and CDR2 sequences are SGHAT and FQNNGV. Trimming left V 4 bases short and J 8 bases short, with 11 bases between. CDR3 DNA sequence: TGTGCCAGCAGCTCCGGCAAGGTGGGCTACACCTTC. Translating gives CASSSGKVGYTF. Variable domain in full (rest from reference TRBV11-2 and TRBJ1-2): EAGVAQSPRYKIIEKRQSVAFWCNPISGHATLYWYQQILGQGPKLLIQFQNNGVVDDSQLPKDRFSAERLKGVDSTLKIQPAKLEDSAVYLCASSSGKVGYTFGSGTRLTVV.

This clonotype was found a few times. J is TRBJ1-5 and V is TRBV7-9, with 9 positions matching TRBD1. Germline V lookup: CDR1 SEHNR, CDR2 FQNEAQ (reference sequence). CDR3 length: 14 residues. Losses at the gene ends were 5 bases for V and 5 bases for J; bases not matched to a gene: 4. The CDR3 nucleotides read TGTGCCAGCAGCCGGGACAGGGCAGATCAGCCCCAGCATTTT. It translates to CASSRDRADQPQHF.

The chain joins TRBV5-1 to TRBJ2-1, with 9 bases that match TRBD1. Looked up from germline, CDR1 is SGHRS and CDR2 is YFSETQ. This CDR3 has 16 amino acids. J gave up 2 bases and V 5 bases, and 8 bases lay outside the gene matches. CDR3 in DNA: TGCGCCAGCAGTCCAACCGGGACAGGGACCTACAATGAGCAGTTCTTC. As protein: CASSPTGTGTYNEQFF.

This clonotype was recorded many times. The J gene is TRBJ2-1, the V gene TRBV12-3 or TRBV12-4; 11 bases match TRBD2. Trimming took 7 bases from V and 7 from J; bases not matched to a gene: 12. This CDR3 contains 16 residues. The CDR3 is CASTLTSGGPWNEQFF. The CDR3 nucleotides are TGTGCCAGCACCCTTACTAGCGGGGGCCCGTGGAATGAGCAGTTCTTC.

The chain recombines TRBV12-3 or TRBV12-4 with TRBJ2-7; D is uncertain. The CDR3 extends over 14 amino acids. CDR3 DNA sequence: TGTGACGCGGTACCTGGGATTAGCTCCTACGAGCAGTACTTC. Translating gives CDAVPGISSYEQYF.

The CDR3 loop reads CASSLGAGGVYEQYV. Here the CDR3 DNA reads TGTGCCAGCAGTTTGGGAGCGGGAGGGGTCTACGAGCAGTACGTC. V and J are TRBV28 and TRBJ2-7, with TRBD2 identical over 10 bases. With 3 bases clipped from V and 3 bases from J, the junction kept 5 bases outside the gene matches. Germline loops: CDR1 MDHEN, CDR2 SYDVKM. The CDR3 totals 15 residues.

V gene TRBV5-1 combines with J gene TRBJ2-1, with no clear D. Trimming took off 4 bases at V and 1 base at J, with 9 bases between the two ends. Germline V CDR1 and CDR2: SGHRS, YFSETQ. The CDR3 consists of 14 residues. The CDR3 coding sequence is TGCGCCAGCAGCCCCATGGGATCCTACAATGAGCAGTTCTTC. Its protein is CASSPMGSYNEQFF.

This clonotype was detected a few times. V and J are TRBV11-2 and TRBJ1-6, with D unresolved. In germline, CDR1 is SGHAT, CDR2 FQNNGV. Trimming cost V 2 bases and J 6 bases, with 23 bases left between them. CDR3 length: 19 amino acids. CDR3 in DNA: TGTGCCAGCAGCTTATTACCAGTTCCAGGAAGGACCGTTAATTCACCCCTCCACTTT. Residues: CASSLLPVPGRTVNSPLHF.

V usage is TRBV6-5 and J usage is TRBJ2-1; D call uncertain. CDR1 is MNHEY, CDR2 SVGAGI, per germline. The CDR3 sequence is 14 residues long. V dropped 0 bases and J dropped 3 bases, with 6 bases sitting between them. CDR3 residues: CASSYSQVYNEQFF. The CDR3 region has the DNA TGTGCCAGCAGTTACTCCCAGGTCTACAATGAGCAGTTCTTC.

The chain employs TRBV10-3 and TRBJ2-1; 11 nucleotides match TRBD2. The CDR3 extends over 15 amino acids. In germline, CDR1 is ENHRY, CDR2 SYGVKD. The junction had 5 bases not matched to a gene; V was cut back by 4 bases and J by 6 bases. Here the CDR3 reads CAISGRLAGSNEQFF. CDR3 DNA sequence: TGTGCCATCAGTGGAAGACTAGCGGGATCCAATGAGCAGTTCTTC.

V usage is TRBV6-2 or TRBV6-3 and J usage is TRBJ2-3; 12 positions match TRBD1. Germline V gene lookup returns CDR1 MNHEY and CDR2 SVGEGT. The CDR3 has 21 residues. Trimming removed 2 bases from V and 0 bases from J; junction bases left unmatched: 15. The CDR3: CASSYAVGQGAALTSTDTQYF. CDR3 bases: TGTGCCAGCAGTTACGCCGTGGGACAGGGGGCCGCGCTGACTAGCACAGATACGCAGTATTTT.

The chain employs TRBV7-2 and TRBJ2-5, with TRBD1 matching 8 bases. Germline V gives CDR1 SGHTA, CDR2 FQGNSA. The CDR3 has 15 amino acids. With V trimmed by 5 bases and J by 0 bases, 5 bases remained unmatched. The DNA for the CDR3 is TGTGCCAGCAGCCCCCAGGGGGCCTACCAAGAGACCCAGTACTTC. Amino acid sequence: CASSPQGAYQETQYF.

The table lists this clonotype with a few counts. The chain has TRBV30 and TRBJ2-2; D could derive from TRBD1 or TRBD2 (5 bases each). This CDR3 comprises 18 residues. Trimming stripped 0 bases from V and 5 bases from J, with 22 bases between. CDR1 is GTSNPN and CDR2 is SVGIG in the germline V gene (reference sequence). CDR3: CAWSVLSLGTKRTGELFF. CDR3 coding DNA: TGTGCCTGGAGTGTATTGAGCCTGGGGACGAAGCGTACCGGGGAGCTGTTTTTT.

The chain couples TRBV27 to TRBJ1-4; tentatively, D is TRBD1 (5 bases). The CDR3 is 18 residues long. Germline V gives CDR1 MNHEY, CDR2 SMNVEV (reference sequence). Trimming shortened V by 3 bases and J by 8 bases, and 25 bases separated the two germline ends. The CDR3, as DNA: TGTGCCAGCAGTTTTATGTCGGGGGTCCCCCATCGAGGGGAAAAACTGTTTTTT. This gives the protein CASSFMSGVPHRGEKLFF.

The table lists this clonotype with a few counts. This sequence joins TRBV12-3 or TRBV12-4 and TRBJ1-2; TRBD1 aligns across 7 bases. V lost 5 bases, J lost 4 bases, and 7 bases stayed unmatched. This CDR3 has 14 amino acids. DNA for the CDR3: TGTGCCAGCAGTCTAAAGGACAGGATCTATGGCTACACCTTC. This gives the protein CASSLKDRIYGYTF.

The J gene is TRBJ1-2, the V gene TRBV4-1; D may be TRBD1 (6 bases). The V gene's germline CDR1 is MGHRA and CDR2 YSYEKL. Trimming stripped 4 bases from V and 4 bases from J, with 16 bases between. The CDR3 consists of 15 residues. The CDR3 sequence is CASSLPTRDIYGYTF. The CDR3, as DNA: TGCGCCAGCAGCCTCCCGACCCGGGACATCTATGGCTACACCTTC.

This clonotype occurred a few times. This chain joins TRBV20-1 and TRBJ2-3; no clear D. V lost 6 bases, J lost 0 bases, and 16 bases lay in between. This CDR3 is built from 15 residues. The germline gives CDR1 DFQATT, CDR2 SNEGSKA (reference sequence). CDR3 loop: CSARRLRGSTDTQYF. The CDR3 DNA is TGCAGTGCCCGAAGGCTCCGCGGTAGCACAGATACGCAGTATTTT.

This clonotype has only one observation. V gene TRBV15 combines with J gene TRBJ2-7, with TRBD2 matching 9 bases. This CDR3 is 14 amino acids long. The junction had 9 bases not matched to a gene; V was cut back by 3 bases and J by 9 bases. The germline CDR1 and CDR2 sequences are LNHNV and YYDKDF (reference sequence). The CDR3 protein is CATSSGREGRPQYV. The CDR3 nucleotides read TGTGCCACCAGCAGTGGGCGGGAGGGCCGTCCGCAGTACGTC.

The sample holds a few counts of this clonotype. The V gene is TRBV27, the J gene TRBJ2-7, with TRBD2 matching 9 bases. From germline, CDR1 is MNHEY and CDR2 SMNVEV (reference sequence). This CDR3 has 10 amino acids. DNA for the CDR3: TGTGCCAGCAGTATCATGACTAGCGGCGTC. Protein: CASSIMTSGV.